Below, 12 T cell receptor beta chains from the same sample are listed, as sequenced in a study of blood T cell repertoires in COVID-19. Libraries were prepared by immunoSEQ multiplex PCR; TCRdb keeps only in-frame clonotypes and omits some of them. The sample contains around 58,000 clones, around 90% of which appear only once. What was sequenced was peripheral blood. The receptors were gathered from a human donor with active COVID-19. The donor label of this sample is uncertain.

The V call is TRBV28, the J call TRBJ1-1; D is uncertain. V gave up 5 bases and J gave up 0 bases, with 10 bases separating them. This CDR3 is built from 14 residues. Germline-derived CDR1 and CDR2 are MDHEN and SYDVKM. The DNA for the CDR3 is TGTGCCAGCAGTCCTACAGCAATGAACACTGAAGCTTTCTTT. Translating it yields CASSPTAMNTEAFF. Complete variable domain (other parts from reference TRBV28 and TRBJ1-1): DVKVTQSSRYLVKRTGEKVFLECVQDMDHENMFWYRQDPGLGLRLIYFSYDVKMKEKGDIPEGYSVSREKKERFSLILESASTNQTSMYLCASSPTAMNTEAFFGQGTRLTVV.

This chain connects TRBV2 to TRBJ2-7, with D possibly matching TRBD1 (6 bases). The CDR3 consists of 12 residues. The germline V gene encodes CDR1 SNHLY and CDR2 FYNNEI. The germline V and J ends were trimmed by 2 bases and 4 bases, with 6 bases remaining between them. The CDR3 loop is CASSEQGYEQYV. The CDR3 region has the DNA TGTGCCAGCAGTGAACAGGGGTACGAGCAGTACGTC.

The chain recombines TRBV7-9 with TRBJ1-4, with 7 nucleotides matching TRBD1. The CDR3 sequence is 15 residues long. V lost 2 bases and J lost 3; bases outside the gene matches: 3. CDR1 and CDR2 from the germline V gene are SEHNR and FQNEAQ (reference sequence). The CDR3: CASSLPGTANEKLFF. Written as DNA, the CDR3 is TGTGCCAGCAGCTTACCCGGGACAGCTAATGAAAAACTGTTTTTT.

This chain joins TRBV9 and TRBJ1-4; D is undetermined. Germline values: CDR1 SGDLS, CDR2 YYNGEE. Trimming removed 4 bases at V and 8 bases at J, with 18 bases between. CDR3 size: 15 residues. This CDR3 is CASSPGPSHSEKLFF. CDR3 sequence (DNA): TGTGCCAGCAGCCCAGGCCCCTCGCATTCCGAAAAACTGTTTTTT.

DNA of the CDR3: TGTGCCAGCAGCGCCGGACTGGGTAGCACAGATACGCAGTATTTT. Its protein is CASSAGLGSTDTQYF. The chain has TRBV6-4 and TRBJ2-3, with a possible D match to TRBD2 (5 bases). The ends were cut back, 6 bases at V and 0 bases at J, with 13 bases in the middle. The CDR3 loop spans 15 amino acids. CDR1 is MRHNA and CDR2 is SNTAGT in the germline V gene.

This clone was counted a single time. The genes are TRBV5-1 and TRBJ2-7; D is perhaps TRBD1 (6 bases). CDR3 length: 15 residues. V was trimmed by 0 bases and J by 2 bases, leaving 12 bases between them. Germline V CDR1 and CDR2: SGHRS, YFSETQ. The CDR3 sequence is CASSLERTGPYEQYF. DNA for the CDR3: TGCGCCAGCAGCTTGGAGCGCACAGGGCCCTACGAGCAGTACTTC.

The CDR3 coding sequence is TGTGCCAGCAGCTTAGGAGGGGCGAACGGGGAGCTGTTTTTT. Protein product: CASSLGGANGELFF. The V and J genes are TRBV5-4 and TRBJ2-2; D perhaps matches TRBD2 (6 bases). Trimming cost V 2 bases and J 7 bases, with 12 bases left between them. Looked up from germline, CDR1 is SGHNT and CDR2 is YYREEE (reference sequence). This CDR3 is built from 14 residues. Together with reference TRBV5-4 and TRBJ2-2, the CDR3 gives the full variable domain: ETGVTQSPTHLIKTRGQQVTLRCSSQSGHNTVSWYQQALGQGPQFIFQYYREEENGRGNFPPRFSGLQFPNYSSELNVNALELDDSALYLCASSLGGANGELFFGEGSRLTVL.

The J gene is TRBJ2-1, the V gene TRBV4-1, with D possibly TRBD2 on 5 matching bases. Germline values: CDR1 MGHRA, CDR2 YSYEKL. The CDR3 length is 16 residues. The V and J ends lost 4 bases and 0 bases respectively, with 13 bases between them. The CDR3, as DNA: TGCGCCAGCAGCCCAGAAATCCGGGACTCCTACAATGAGCAGTTCTTC. It is translated as CASSPEIRDSYNEQFF.

This clone was counted only a few times. The chain couples TRBV27 to TRBJ1-2; D is undetermined. Trimming left V 4 bases short and J 4 bases short, with 10 bases between. Per germline, CDR1 MNHEY and CDR2 SMNVEV (reference sequence). The CDR3 is made up of 13 amino acids. CDR3 DNA: TGTGCCAGCAGTTCTAACAGTGGCTATGGCTACACCTTC. Residues: CASSSNSGYGYTF.

The rearrangement links TRBV7-8 to TRBJ2-1; 7 bases are shared with TRBD1. This CDR3 has 16 residues. Germline loops: CDR1 SGHVS, CDR2 FQNEAQ. V lost 4 bases to trimming and J lost 0 bases; unmatched junction nucleotides: 6. The chain's CDR3 is CASSYRGQSSYNEQFF. The DNA of the CDR3 is TGTGCCAGCAGCTACAGGGGCCAGAGCTCCTACAATGAGCAGTTCTTC.

Within the sample, this clone is large (0.1 to 1%). J is TRBJ1-2 and V is TRBV7-8; no clear D. The CDR3 runs 13 residues. Per germline, CDR1 SGHVS and CDR2 FQNEAQ. The V and J ends lost 5 bases and 3 bases respectively, with 10 bases between them. CDR3 protein: CASSPRDDYGYTF. DNA for the CDR3: TGTGCCAGCAGCCCCCGGGATGACTATGGCTACACCTTC.

With regard to this clone: A junction end diverges from the germline sequence, so it may reflect a read error. Other DNA sequences within the sample encode an identical CDR3. This chain joins TRBV9 and TRBJ2-3; 12 nucleotides match TRBD2. CDR1 is SGDLS and CDR2 is YYNGEE in the germline V gene. This CDR3 has 16 amino acids. CDR3 residues: CASSVTSGRSTDTQYF. The DNA of the CDR3 is TGTGCCAGCAGCGTGACTAGCGGGAGAAGCACAGATACACAGTATTTT.